The clone carrying this T cell receptor (beta chain) was seen repeatedly, ten times or more. The germline CDR1 and CDR2 sequences are SGDLS and YYNGEE. This CDR3 spans 15 amino acids. Trimming cost V 3 bases and J 4 bases; bases outside gene matches: 6. This entry belongs to a study of neurological immune-mediated disorders. Per sequencing run, 15-18 subjects together gave over 190 million TCR-beta sequences. A single record per CDR3 protein comes from TCRdb applying MiXCR to the 5' RACE reads. The table lists some 80,000 distinct CDR3 sequences, 5% to 6.5% of them singletons. The time point was: longitudinal time-point 2.

The TCR sequence derives from a woman aged 55-69 years with multiple sclerosis. The sample comprised PBMCs. The chain links TRBV9 to TRBJ2-1, with TRBD2 matching 8 bases. The CDR3 nucleotides are TGTGCCAGCAGCGGTAGCGGGGACTTATACAATGAGCAGTTCTTC. This gives the protein CASSGSGDLYNEQFF.